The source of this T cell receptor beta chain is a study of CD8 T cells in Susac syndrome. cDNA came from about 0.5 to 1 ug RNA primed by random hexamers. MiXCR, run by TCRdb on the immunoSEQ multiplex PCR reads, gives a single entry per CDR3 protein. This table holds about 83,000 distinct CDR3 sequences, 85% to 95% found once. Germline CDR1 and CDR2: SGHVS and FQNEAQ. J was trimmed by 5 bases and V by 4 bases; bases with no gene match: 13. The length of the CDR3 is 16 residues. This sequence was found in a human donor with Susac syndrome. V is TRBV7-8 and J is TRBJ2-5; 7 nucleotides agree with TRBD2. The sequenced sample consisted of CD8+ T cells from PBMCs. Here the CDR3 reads CASSSRVAGGGETQYF. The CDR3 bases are TGTGCCAGCAGCTCTCGGGTAGCGGGCGGCGGGGAGACCCAGTACTTC.